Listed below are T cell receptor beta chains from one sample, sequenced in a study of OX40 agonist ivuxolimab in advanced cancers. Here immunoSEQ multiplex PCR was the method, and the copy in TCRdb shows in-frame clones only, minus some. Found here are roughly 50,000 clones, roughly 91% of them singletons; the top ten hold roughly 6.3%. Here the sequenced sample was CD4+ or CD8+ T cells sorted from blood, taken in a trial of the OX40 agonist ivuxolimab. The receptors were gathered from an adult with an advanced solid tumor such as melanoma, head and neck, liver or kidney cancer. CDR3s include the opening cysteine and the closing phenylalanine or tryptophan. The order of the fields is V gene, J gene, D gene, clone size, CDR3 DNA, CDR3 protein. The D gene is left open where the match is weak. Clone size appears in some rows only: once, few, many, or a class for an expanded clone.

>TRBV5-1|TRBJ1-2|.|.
TGCGCCAGCAGCTTGGGAGAACAGGGAGCCACCTTC
CASSLGEQGATF
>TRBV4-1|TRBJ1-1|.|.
TGCGCCAGCAGCCAACTGTCCAGCATGAACACTGAAGCTTTCTTT
CASSQLSSMNTEAFF
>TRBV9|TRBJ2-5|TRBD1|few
TGTGCCAGCAGCGCCGGGACAGGGGCGGCGGAGACCCAGTACTTC
CASSAGTGAAETQYF
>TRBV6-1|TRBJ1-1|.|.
TGTGCCAGCAGTGTTTCAATCTTT
CASSVSIF
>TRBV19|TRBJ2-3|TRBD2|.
TGTGCCAGTACCGGGACTAGCGGGCGCACAGATACGCAGTATTTT
CASTGTSGRTDTQYF
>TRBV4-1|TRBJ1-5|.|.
TGCGCCAGCAGCCAAGACGGCGAGGGAAGCAATCAGCCCCAGCATTTT
CASSQDGEGSNQPQHF
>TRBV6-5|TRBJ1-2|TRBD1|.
TGTGCCAGCAGCCCAGGACAGGGCGGCTATGGCTACACCTTC
CASSPGQGGYGYTF
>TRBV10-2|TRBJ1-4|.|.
TGCGCCAGCAGTGAACCAGGGGTTGGTGCTAATGAAAAACTGTTTTTT
CASSEPGVGANEKLFF
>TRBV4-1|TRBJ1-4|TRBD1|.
TGCGCCAGCAGTTTCGGACAGGGGGCAACTAATGAAAAACTGTTTTTT
CASSFGQGATNEKLFF
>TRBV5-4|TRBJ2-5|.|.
TGTGCCAGCAGGGGAGGGGGGGAGACCCAGTACTTC
CASRGGGETQYF
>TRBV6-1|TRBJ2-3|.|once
TGTGCCAGCAGTGGAGGGACGGAACGACAAGGCACAGATACGCAGTATTTT
CASSGGTERQGTDTQYF
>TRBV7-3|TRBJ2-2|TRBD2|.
TGTGCCAGCAGCCCCAGCGGGGAAGAAAAGGCCGGGGAGCTGTTTTTT
CASSPSGEEKAGELFF
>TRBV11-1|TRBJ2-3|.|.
TGTGCCAGCAGCTTAGGGAACCCCGACACAGATACGCAGTATTTT
CASSLGNPDTDTQYF
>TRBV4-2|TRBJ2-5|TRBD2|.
TGTGCCAGCAGCCAAATCCCAGCGGGGGAATGGGAGACCCAGTACTTC
CASSQIPAGEWETQYF
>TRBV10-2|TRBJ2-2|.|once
TGCGCCAGCAGTGAGTCCGGAGACACCGGGGAGCTGTTTTTT
CASSESGDTGELFF
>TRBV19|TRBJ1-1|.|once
TGTGCCAGTCTCCAGGGGCCCTCCTTTGAGGCTGAAGCTTTCTTT
CASLQGPSFEAEAFF
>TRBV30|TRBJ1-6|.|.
TGTGCCTGGATTGGAACAGGGATTAATTCACCCCTCCACTTT
CAWIGTGINSPLHF
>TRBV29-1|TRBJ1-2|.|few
TGCAGCGCTCAGGCGAGCTATGGCTACACCTTC
CSAQASYGYTF
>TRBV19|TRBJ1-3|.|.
TGTGCCAGTAGTATTTCGGGCATTGAAGAAGGAAACACCATATATTTT
CASSISGIEEGNTIYF
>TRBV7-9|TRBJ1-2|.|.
TGTGCCAGCAGCTTCCCCGGGACTAAGACCAACTATGGCTACACCTTC
CASSFPGTKTNYGYTF
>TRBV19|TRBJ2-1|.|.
TGTGCCAGTAGTATAGGGGCAGGGGAGGATGAGCAGTTCTTC
CASSIGAGEDEQFF
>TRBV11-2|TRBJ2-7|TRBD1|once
TGTGCCAGCAGAAGAGGGACAGGGGGCTCCTACGAGCAGTACTTC
CASRRGTGGSYEQYF
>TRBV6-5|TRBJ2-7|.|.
TGTGCCAGCAGTTACTCGGCGGAGACCTACGAGCAGTACTTC
CASSYSAETYEQYF
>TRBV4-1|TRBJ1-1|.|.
TGCGCCAGCAGCCAAGGGTGGGATAACACTGAAGCTTTCTTT
CASSQGWDNTEAFF
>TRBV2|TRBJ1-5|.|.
TGTGCCAGCAGTGCCGCCAGAGATAGCAATCAGCCCCAGCATTTT
CASSAARDSNQPQHF
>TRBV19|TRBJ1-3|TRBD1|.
TGTGCCAAAATGGACAGGGGAGGTGGAAACACCATATATTTT
CAKMDRGGGNTIYF
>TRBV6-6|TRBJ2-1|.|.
TGTGCCAGCAGTAGCAGGGTCTACAATGAGCAGTTCTTC
CASSSRVYNEQFF
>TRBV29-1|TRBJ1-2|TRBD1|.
TGCAGCGTTGAAGACCAGGGGGCGCTTGGCTACACCTTC
CSVEDQGALGYTF
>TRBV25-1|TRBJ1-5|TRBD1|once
TGTGCCAGCAGTGGAGGGGGCTACCTTCAGCCCCAGCATTTT
CASSGGGYLQPQHF